This T cell receptor beta chain was profiled in a study of shared clonotypes between healthy human individuals. General study results and limits: Between a handful of donors, naive CD4 clonotypes were shared at a level of around 4.9%. Generation of non-shared clonotypes was less probable than generation of clonotypes shared by all four donors.

Remarks on this clone: Its antigen is as yet unknown.

Selected positively for CCR7 and CD45RO-negative, naive CD8 cells excluded terminally differentiated effector memory CD45RA+ cells. The CDR3 has 16 amino acids. V shed 1 base and J shed 5 bases, with 17 bases lying between them. Germline lookup yields CDR1 KGHSH and CDR2 LQKENI. Method: immunoSEQ multiplex PCR; TCRdb's copy keeps in-frame clones and lacks some. The data hold about 2.2 million clones, with under 95% observed a single time. This chain uses TRBV18 with TRBJ1-2, with a weak D call TRBD1 (5 bases). The sequence derives from a man aged 18 to 35 in good health. Some clones in this sample may be carry-over from other donors' samples. Sample: naive CD8+ T cells from PBMCs. CDR3 sequence: CASSPHKQATTYGYTF. CDR3 nucleotides: TGTGCCAGCTCACCACATAAACAGGCCACCACTTATGGCTACACCTTC.